Presented here are 28 T cell receptor beta chains from one specimen sequenced in a study of T cells in Graves' hyperthyroidism and ophthalmopathy. Amplification of TCR beta CDR3 regions was performed using RNA transcripts as template. The TCR CDR3 was amplified in a first-round RT-PCR using the HTBI primer set. TCRdb recomputed calls from the multiplex PCR reads with MiXCR, one row per CDR3 protein. The sample has around 600,000 distinct CDR3 sequences, more than 13% seen once. The sample taken for sequencing was blood. The receptor source for this set is a woman aged 18-29 years with Graves' ophthalmopathy.

The rearrangement joins TRBV11-2 to TRBJ2-6; the D is unclear. This CDR3 has 16 residues. The V gene's germline CDR1 is SGHAT and CDR2 FQNNGV. Trimming pared 4 bases from V and 0 bases from J, leaving 10 bases between. CDR3 DNA: TGTGCCAGCAGCTCCCTGCAGGACTCTGGGGCCAACGTCCTGACTTTC. This sequence encodes CASSSLQDSGANVLTF.

This clonotype appeared many times. V usage is TRBV6-2 or TRBV6-3 and J usage is TRBJ1-1; TRBD1 matches at 10 bases. After removal of 2 bases from V and 4 bases from J, the junction contained 4 bases not matched to a gene. This CDR3 contains 15 residues. CDR1 and CDR2 from the germline V gene are MNHEY and SVGEGT. CDR3 sequence reads: CASSYTGQGSTEAFF. The DNA for the CDR3 is TGTGCCAGCAGTTACACGGGACAGGGGAGCACTGAAGCTTTCTTT.

A few counts support this clonotype. V usage is TRBV5-1 and J usage is TRBJ1-1; D might be TRBD1 (5 bases). CDR1 is SGHRS, CDR2 YFSETQ, per germline. V shed 6 bases and J shed 1 base, with 13 bases lying between them. This CDR3 has 14 amino acids. The CDR3 protein is CASTFARGNTEAFF. The CDR3, as DNA: TGCGCCAGCACTTTTGCGAGGGGGAACACTGAAGCTTTCTTT.

The sample holds many counts of this clonotype. V gene TRBV7-2 combines with J gene TRBJ1-2, with 9 bases fitting TRBD1. CDR1 and CDR2 from the germline V gene are SGHTA and FQGNSA. V shed 5 bases, J shed 7 bases, and the junction held 11 bases outside the gene matches. The CDR3 consists of 15 residues. CDR3 DNA: TGTGCCAGCAGCCCGACACAGGGGGCAGCGGGTGGCTACACCTTC. Amino acids: CASSPTQGAAGGYTF.

This clonotype was picked up a small number of times. The chain couples TRBV20-1 to TRBJ1-2; 7 positions match TRBD1. CDR1 is DFQATT, CDR2 SNEGSKA, per germline (reference sequence). J lost 5 bases, V lost 6 bases, and 6 bases had no gene match. This CDR3 region has 12 residues. This CDR3 is CSAATGAYGYTF. The CDR3 DNA sequence: TGCAGTGCAGCCACAGGGGCGTATGGCTACACCTTC.

This chain uses TRBV7-9 with TRBJ2-2, with 16 nucleotides matching TRBD2. Losses at the gene ends were 6 bases for V and 4 bases for J; bases not matched to a gene: 11. The CDR3 totals 19 residues. Germline V gives CDR1 SEHNR, CDR2 FQNEAQ (reference sequence). The CDR3: CASSLKGLAGGLGTGELFF. The CDR3 DNA follows: TGTGCCAGCAGTCTAAAGGGACTAGCGGGAGGGTTGGGCACCGGGGAGCTGTTTTTT. The full variable domain, rest sourced from reference TRBV7-9 and TRBJ2-2, is DTGVSQNPRHKITKRGQNVTFRCDPISEHNRLYWYRQTLGQGPEFLTYFQNEAQLEKSRLLSDRFSAERPKGSFSTLEIQRTEQGDSAMYLCASSLKGLAGGLGTGELFFGEGSRLTVL.

This clonotype has ten or more counts. This chain uses TRBV27 with TRBJ2-5, with 8 bases lining up with TRBD1. The CDR3 extends over 14 amino acids. Germline V lookup: CDR1 MNHEY, CDR2 SMNVEV (reference sequence). V shed 10 bases and J 4 bases; nucleotides not matched to a gene: 11. CDR3 sequence (DNA): TGTGCCACGCAGGGGGCTAAAGGTGGAGAGACCCAGTACTTC. It yields the protein CATQGAKGGETQYF.

This clonotype was seen repeatedly, ten times or more. The chain joins TRBV19 to TRBJ1-1; D is undetermined. Germline V gene lookup returns CDR1 LNHDA and CDR2 SQIVND (reference sequence). The CDR3 loop spans 15 amino acids. The V and J ends lost 3 bases and 3 bases respectively, with 14 bases between them. CDR3 DNA: TGTGCCAGTAGTATTGGAGACGGTATGCACACTGAAGCTTTCTTT. This encodes CASSIGDGMHTEAFF.

This clonotype turned up a few times. The chain recombines TRBV20-1 with TRBJ1-6; D is unresolved. In germline, CDR1 is DFQATT, CDR2 SNEGSKA (reference sequence). The CDR3 is made up of 16 amino acids. Trimming shortened V by 3 bases and J by 3 bases, and 15 bases separated the two germline ends. In DNA form, the CDR3 reads TGCAGTGCTAGGGAACTGAAACAAAACTATAATTCACCCCTCCACTTT. Residues: CSARELKQNYNSPLHF.

The rearrangement uses TRBV12-3 or TRBV12-4 and TRBJ1-3; 9 bases are a match to TRBD1. The CDR3 length is 15 residues. V dropped 6 bases and J dropped 3; count of bases not matched to a gene: 6. The DNA of the CDR3 is TGTGCCAGCAGGTCACAGGGGGCGGATGGAAACACCATATATTTT. Translating it yields CASRSQGADGNTIYF.

This clonotype was picked up many times. The chain carries TRBV7-6 and TRBJ2-7; TRBD2 aligns across 15 bases. The CDR3 sequence is 19 residues long. The V gene's germline CDR1 is SGHVS and CDR2 FNYEAQ. After removal of 3 bases from V and 1 base from J, the junction contained 10 bases not matched to a gene. The CDR3 DNA reads as TGTGCCAGCAGCTTGGGACTAGCGGGAGGATCCCCTGCTTCCTACGAGCAGTACTTC. Protein product: CASSLGLAGGSPASYEQYF.

Only a few counts were recorded for this clonotype. The DNA of the CDR3 is TGCAGTGCTAGTAAAGGGGGACAGGGGAGGGAAAAACTGTTTTTT. Encoded protein: CSASKGGQGREKLFF. The gene calls are TRBV20-1 and TRBJ1-4, with 10 bases identical to TRBD1. This CDR3 comprises 15 residues. Germline CDR1 and CDR2: DFQATT and SNEGSKA (reference sequence). The junction had 9 bases not matched to a gene; V was cut back by 3 bases and J by 8 bases.

Ten or more counts support this clonotype. The rearrangement links TRBV3-1 to TRBJ1-3, with TRBD1 as a possible D gene (5 bases). Trimming pared 4 bases from V and 4 bases from J, leaving 17 bases between. Germline lookup yields CDR1 LGHDT and CDR2 YNNKEL (reference sequence). The CDR3 has 16 residues. CDR3 protein: CASSPGDPMSGNTIYF. CDR3 in DNA: TGTGCCAGCAGCCCGGGGGACCCTATGAGCGGAAACACCATATATTTT.

This clonotype was seen ten or more times. The genes are TRBV5-6 and TRBJ2-7; D is unresolved. In germline, CDR1 is SGHDT, CDR2 YYEEEE. This CDR3 contains 14 residues. With 1 base removed from V and 3 bases from J, the gap between germline ends came to 11 bases. As DNA, the CDR3 is TGTGCCAGCAGCTTGTACCACGATTTCTACGAGCAGTACTTC. Amino acid sequence: CASSLYHDFYEQYF.

The chain has TRBV7-3 and TRBJ2-1; TRBD2 matches 8 bases. J gave up 6 bases and V 0 bases, and 19 bases lay outside the gene matches. The CDR3 sequence is 20 residues long. The germline gives CDR1 SGHTA, CDR2 FQGTGA. CDR3 nucleotides: TGTGCCAGCAGCTTAACCTTCAACCGTCGTAGGCGGGGGGTCGTCAATGAGCAGTTCTTC. Encoded protein: CASSLTFNRRRRGVVNEQFF.

This clonotype was detected many times. This chain links TRBV20-1 with TRBJ2-7; 12 bases line up with TRBD2. The germline V gene has CDR1 DFQATT and CDR2 SNEGSKA (reference sequence). The trim removed 5 bases at V and 5 bases at J, leaving 7 bases unmatched. The CDR3 runs to 14 residues. For the CDR3, the DNA is TGCAGTGCTCTCCTAGCGGGAGGGCTGGACGAGCAGTACTTC. Translating it yields CSALLAGGLDEQYF.

Comment on this clonotype: This could be a read error, since a much larger clone is one nucleotide away. The chain recombines TRBV12-3 or TRBV12-4 with TRBJ2-1; 8 nucleotides agree with TRBD2. The V and J ends lost 10 bases and 8 bases, in that order; junction bases with no gene match: 16. The CDR3 is 15 amino acids. The CDR3 protein is CANSPFSGSSHEQFF. DNA for the CDR3: TGTGCCAACAGCCCCTTCAGCGGGAGTTCCCATGAGCAGTTCTTC.

V usage is TRBV4-1 and J usage is TRBJ1-5, with a possible D match to TRBD1 (5 bases). CDR1 MGHRA and CDR2 YSYEKL come from the germline V gene. CDR3 size: 16 residues. V was trimmed by 1 base and J by 2 bases, leaving 12 bases between them. Here the CDR3 reads CASSQGQFVGNQPQHF. In DNA form, the CDR3 reads TGCGCCAGCAGCCAAGGACAGTTCGTGGGCAATCAGCCCCAGCATTTT.

This clonotype was counted at least ten times. At one boundary the junction diverges from the germline segment, which might be a read error. The chain is built from TRBV7-7 and TRBJ2-5; tentative D call: TRBD2 (5 bases). This CDR3 contains 13 residues. Germline V gene lookup returns CDR1 SSHAT and CDR2 FNYEAQ (reference sequence). CDR3 bases: TGTGCTAGCAGCTTAGATGGGAGACGGACCCAGTACTTC. It yields the protein CASSLDGRRTQYF. Using reference TRBV7-7 and TRBJ2-5 for the parts outside the CDR3, the full variable domain is GAGVSQSPRYKVTKRGQDVTLRCDPISSHATLYWYQQALGQGPEFLTYFNYEAQPDKSGLPSDRFSAERPEGSISTLTIQRTEQRDSAMYRCASSLDGRRTQYFGPGTRLLVL.

This clonotype was counted only a few times. The V and J genes are TRBV30 and TRBJ2-1, with TRBD2 identical over 7 bases. CDR1 GTSNPN and CDR2 SVGIG come from the germline V gene (reference sequence). The CDR3 sequence is 15 residues long. The ends lost 0 bases at V and 3 bases at J; junction bases unmatched: 5. As DNA, the CDR3 is TGTGCCTGGAGTGTACTACTAGCGAACTACAATGAGCAGTTCTTC. Its translation is CAWSVLLANYNEQFF.

Many counts were recorded for this clonotype. The V and J genes are TRBV28 and TRBJ1-1, with D perhaps TRBD1 (6 bases). Germline V lookup: CDR1 MDHEN, CDR2 SYDVKM. There are 16 residues in the CDR3. The V gene lost 5 bases and the J gene lost 3 bases, with 19 bases spanning the gap. CDR3: CASSAPQGALDTEAFF. The DNA of the CDR3 is TGTGCCAGCAGTGCTCCACAGGGCGCCTTGGACACTGAAGCTTTCTTT.

J is TRBJ1-1 and V is TRBV4-2; TRBD1 agrees at 7 bases. CDR1 and CDR2 from the germline V gene are LGHNA and YNFKEQ. The CDR3 covers 15 residues. Unmatched junction bases numbered 3, after V lost 1 base and J lost 1 base. The CDR3 is CASSQVGQSNTEAFF. As DNA, the CDR3 is TGTGCCAGCAGCCAAGTGGGACAGTCGAACACTGAAGCTTTCTTT.

This clonotype has more than one count but fewer than ten. V usage is TRBV9 and J usage is TRBJ2-7, with 9 positions matching TRBD1. Germline CDR1 reads SGDLS; CDR2 reads YYNGEE. The CDR3 sequence is 14 residues long. The junction had 9 bases not matched to a gene; V was cut back by 5 bases and J by 6 bases. Here the CDR3 reads CASSKIQGAAEQYF. CDR3 coding DNA: TGTGCCAGCAGTAAGATACAGGGGGCGGCCGAGCAGTACTTC.

The sample holds a few counts of this clonotype. This chain connects TRBV19 to TRBJ2-7, with D possibly TRBD1 on 5 matching bases. CDR1 LNHDA and CDR2 SQIVND come from the germline V gene (reference sequence). Trimming took off 5 bases at V and 4 bases at J, with 21 bases between the two ends. This CDR3 is built from 16 residues. In nucleotides, the CDR3 is TGTGCCAGTAGTCTACTACAAGGTGGACAAGGGTACGAGCAGTACTTC. It yields the protein CASSLLQGGQGYEQYF.

The genes are TRBV20-1 and TRBJ1-5; D is possibly TRBD1 (6 bases). This CDR3 has 13 residues. With 3 bases removed from V and 4 bases from J, the gap between germline ends came to 10 bases. Germline values: CDR1 DFQATT, CDR2 SNEGSKA (reference sequence). The CDR3 region has the DNA TGCAGTGCTAGGGCCCAGGGGAATCAGCCCCAGCATTTT. It translates to CSARAQGNQPQHF.

The rearrangement links TRBV12-3 or TRBV12-4 to TRBJ1-4; D possibly corresponds to TRBD1 (6 bases). The CDR3 has 15 residues. V was cut by 6 bases and J by 14 bases, with 25 bases left in between. In DNA form, the CDR3 reads TGTGCCAGCAGCCTCTTAGGAGGGGGTAATGGAATGCTGTTTTTT. Protein sequence: CASSLLGGGNGMLFF.

This clonotype was observed at least ten times. The gene calls are TRBV5-1 and TRBJ2-7, with TRBD1 matching over 10 bases. With V trimmed by 8 bases and J by 8 bases, 16 bases remained unmatched. The germline gives CDR1 SGHRS, CDR2 YFSETQ. The CDR3 spans 15 residues. CDR3 protein: CASRPAGTGASQQYF. CDR3 nucleotides: TGCGCCAGTCGCCCCGCGGGGACAGGGGCCTCTCAGCAGTACTTC.

CDR3 sequence: CASSQEPYSSYEQYF. In DNA form, the CDR3 reads TGCGCCAGCAGCCAAGAACCCTATAGCTCCTACGAGCAGTACTTC. The chain employs TRBV4-1 and TRBJ2-7; D remains unclear. The germline V gene encodes CDR1 MGHRA and CDR2 YSYEKL. The CDR3 is made up of 15 amino acids. V shed 0 bases and J shed 0 bases, with 9 bases lying between them.